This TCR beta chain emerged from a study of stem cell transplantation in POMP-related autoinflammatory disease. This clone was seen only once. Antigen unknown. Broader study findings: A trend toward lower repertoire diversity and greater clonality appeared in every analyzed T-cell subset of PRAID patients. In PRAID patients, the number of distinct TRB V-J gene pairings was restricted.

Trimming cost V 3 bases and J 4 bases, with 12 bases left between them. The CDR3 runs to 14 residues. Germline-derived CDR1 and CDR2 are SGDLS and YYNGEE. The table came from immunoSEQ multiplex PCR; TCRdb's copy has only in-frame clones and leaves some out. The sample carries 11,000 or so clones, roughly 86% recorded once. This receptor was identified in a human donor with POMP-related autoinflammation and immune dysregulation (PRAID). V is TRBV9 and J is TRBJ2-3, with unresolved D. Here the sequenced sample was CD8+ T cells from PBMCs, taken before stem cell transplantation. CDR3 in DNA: TGTGCCAGCAGCGCAGACGCCACACCAGATACGCAGTATTTT. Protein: CASSADATPDTQYF.